These 31 T cell receptor beta chains share one sample of origin, sequenced in a study of T-cell memory formation after mild COVID-19 (dated by TCRdb to the early 2020s). Library preparation was by 5' RACE. Sequencing was carried out with an Illumina NovaSeq 6000. TCRdb reprocessing: public reads trimmed at Q25 with fastp, clones called with MiXCR, in-frame beta chains kept. Duplicate CDR3 protein sequences are folded into a single record with the most common DNA and genes. The sample data list over 450,000 distinct CDR3 sequences, and around 21% of these were observed just once. In total, the top ten clones hold roughly an eighth of the sample. The sequencing input was PBMCs or a T cell subset sorted from them (not recorded which). All receptors derive from an adult woman who had mild COVID-19 (a few samples of this study predate the infection). The sample titles of this study are shuffled in the database, so cell type and time point are left out; the donor was told from shared clones.

There are many counts of this clonotype. V gene TRBV12-3 or TRBV12-4 combines with J gene TRBJ2-1; D is possibly TRBD1 or TRBD2 (5 bases each). The V and J ends lost 10 bases and 5 bases respectively, with 21 bases between them. The length of the CDR3 is 15 residues. The CDR3 loop reads CATSILMGRDNEQFF. The CDR3 coding sequence is TGTGCCACCTCGATATTAATGGGGCGGGACAATGAGCAGTTCTTC.

The chain combines TRBV24-1 with TRBJ2-6, with D perhaps given as TRBD1 or TRBD2 (5 bases each). The CDR3 is 15 residues long. Trimming took off 2 bases at V and 1 base at J, with 5 bases between the two ends. The germline V gene has CDR1 KGHDR and CDR2 SFDVKD. CDR3 coding DNA: TGTGCCACCAGTGATTGGGGGTCTGGGGCCAACGTCCTGACTTTC. Amino acid sequence: CATSDWGSGANVLTF.

The table lists this clonotype with a few counts. The chain recombines TRBV20-1 with TRBJ2-3; 10 nucleotides agree with TRBD2. Germline CDR1 DFQATT, CDR2 SNEGSKA (reference sequence). The CDR3 covers 17 residues. The junction had 7 bases not matched to a gene; V was cut back by 0 bases and J by 1 base. CDR3 DNA: TGCAGTGCTAGAGATTGGCTAGCGGGGGCCCGCACAGATACGCAGTATTTT. Its translation: CSARDWLAGARTDTQYF.

This chain joins TRBV7-2 and TRBJ2-1; the match to TRBD2 covers 9 bases. The CDR3 sequence is 15 residues long. From germline, CDR1 is SGHTA and CDR2 FQGNSA. With V trimmed by 5 bases and J by 4 bases, 6 bases remained unmatched. The CDR3 nucleotides read TGTGCCAGCAGCGCGCCGACTAGCGGTTACAATGAGCAGTTCTTC. This sequence encodes CASSAPTSGYNEQFF.

This sequence joins TRBV24-1 and TRBJ2-1; D gene ambiguous. CDR1 is KGHDR, CDR2 SFDVKD, per germline. V was pared by 5 bases and J by 4 bases, with 14 bases between. The CDR3 covers 15 residues. The DNA for the CDR3 is TGTGCCACCAGTGGCCTTAAAGAAGGTTACAATGAGCAGTTCTTC. Its translation is CATSGLKEGYNEQFF.

J is TRBJ2-1 and V is TRBV4-2; D is perhaps TRBD2 (5 bases). The CDR3 contains 17 residues. V lost 0 bases to trimming and J lost 1 base, with 13 bases between them. Germline V gene lookup returns CDR1 LGHNA and CDR2 YNFKEQ. The CDR3 DNA is TGTGCCAGCAGCCAAGAGCTGTCGGGAATGTCCTACAATGAGCAGTTCTTC. Translated, it gives CASSQELSGMSYNEQFF.

This clonotype has only one observation. V usage is TRBV5-1 and J usage is TRBJ2-6, with 11 bases fitting TRBD2. Germline assignment: CDR1 SGHRS and CDR2 YFSETQ. J gave up 0 bases and V 4 bases, and 9 bases lay outside the gene matches. CDR3 size: 19 residues. The CDR3 DNA sequence: TGCGCCAGCAGCGGCGGGACTAGCGGTCTCTCCTCTGGGGCCAACGTCCTGACTTTC. This encodes CASSGGTSGLSSGANVLTF.

V usage is TRBV7-2 and J usage is TRBJ1-1, with D unresolved. Germline loops: CDR1 SGHTA, CDR2 FQGNSA. The CDR3 spans 15 residues. V lost 1 base, J lost 5 bases, and 14 bases lay in between. The CDR3 bases are TGTGCCAGCAGCTTAGGTGGAGGGCTCGGGACTGAAGCTTTCTTT. Its translation is CASSLGGGLGTEAFF.

This clonotype was detected once. V usage is TRBV7-6 and J usage is TRBJ2-5; tentatively, D is TRBD1 (5 bases). Germline V gene data show CDR1 as SGHVS and CDR2 as FNYEAQ. The CDR3 sequence is 13 residues long. V was clipped by 4 bases and J by 4 bases, with 10 bases between them. The CDR3 loop is CASSSERGETQYF. In DNA form, the CDR3 reads TGTGCCAGCAGCTCAGAAAGGGGAGAGACCCAGTACTTC.

The V and J genes are TRBV29-1 and TRBJ1-1; D may be TRBD1 (6 bases). The V end lost 6 bases, the J end lost 4 bases, and 21 bases lay between the germline ends. Germline values: CDR1 SQVTM, CDR2 ANQGSEA. This CDR3 spans 15 amino acids. The CDR3 region has the DNA TGCAGCGTCCGTATCGACCAGCGGGGGGCCACTGAAGCTTTCTTT. This gives the protein CSVRIDQRGATEAFF.

Only a few counts were recorded for this clonotype. CDR3 coding DNA: TGTGCCAGCAGCTTAGTTAGTTCCGCAGGAAATCAGCCCCAGCATTTT. Translated, it gives CASSLVSSAGNQPQHF. The chain is built from TRBV7-2 and TRBJ1-5, with unresolved D. Trimming cost V 1 base and J 4 bases, with 14 bases left between them. The CDR3 runs to 16 residues. The germline gives CDR1 SGHTA, CDR2 FQGNSA.

There are a few counts of this clonotype. V and J are TRBV7-9 and TRBJ2-3; D call uncertain. Germline values: CDR1 SEHNR, CDR2 FQNEAQ (reference sequence). The CDR3 totals 15 residues. The V end lost 3 bases, the J end lost 2 bases, and 12 bases lay between the germline ends. This CDR3 is CASSFSLAYTDTQYF. In DNA form, the CDR3 reads TGTGCCAGCAGCTTCAGCTTAGCCTACACAGATACGCAGTATTTT. Supplemented by reference TRBV7-9 and TRBJ2-3, the full variable domain reads DTGVSQNPRHKITKRGQNVTFRCDPISEHNRLYWYRQTLGQGPEFLTYFQNEAQLEKSRLLSDRFSAERPKGSFSTLEIQRTEQGDSAMYLCASSFSLAYTDTQYFGPGTRLTVL.

This clonotype was detected a few times. The junction differs from germline at one of its ends, possibly a read error. This chain connects TRBV7-7 to TRBJ2-5; 8 bases match TRBD1. Germline CDR1 reads SSHAT; CDR2 reads FNYEAQ (reference sequence). This CDR3 spans 13 amino acids. CDR3 loop: CASSQRQGETQYF. In DNA, the CDR3 is TGTGCTAGCAGCCAAAGACAGGGGGAGACCCAGTACTTC.

The V gene is TRBV19, the J gene TRBJ1-2, with 7 bases matching TRBD1. Trimming cost V 5 bases and J 3 bases; bases outside gene matches: 9. The CDR3 has 15 residues. Germline V CDR1 and CDR2: LNHDA, SQIVND (reference sequence). The CDR3 DNA follows: TGTGCCAGTAGTGTACCCCGGGACAGCTACTATGGCTACACCTTC. Translation gives CASSVPRDSYYGYTF. The variable domain in full, completed from reference TRBV19 and TRBJ1-2, reads DGGITQSPKYLFRKEGQNVTLSCEQNLNHDAMYWYRQDPGQGLRLIYYSQIVNDFQKGDIAEGYSVSREKKESFPLTVTSAQKNPTAFYLCASSVPRDSYYGYTFGSGTRLTVV.

This clonotype was recorded many times. V usage is TRBV18 and J usage is TRBJ1-1, with D possibly matching TRBD1 (6 bases). V lost 6 bases and J 5 bases, leaving 16 bases between the germline ends. Germline CDR1 is KGHSH and CDR2 is LQKENI. CDR3 length equals 14 residues. CDR3 DNA: TGTGCCAGCTCCCCCTCCAGGGGAGGGACTGAAGCTTTCTTT. Its translation: CASSPSRGGTEAFF.

This clonotype has only a few counts. The CDR3 nucleotides are TGTGCCAGCAGCCAAGATGCAAGCGGGGGCCCGCGGACCCAGTACTTC. Translation: CASSQDASGGPRTQYF. The chain joins TRBV4-2 to TRBJ2-5; 8 positions match TRBD2. V dropped 0 bases and J dropped 7; count of bases not matched to a gene: 10. CDR3 length equals 16 residues. Germline-derived CDR1 and CDR2 are LGHNA and YNFKEQ.

The chain carries TRBV5-7 and TRBJ1-2, with 7 bases that match TRBD1. TRBV5-7 is an ORF, and what it does is uncertain. The V gene end was trimmed by 1 base and the J gene end by 0 bases; junction bases not matched to a gene: 6. The CDR3 length is 16 residues. CDR3 amino acids: CASSLTRDRTNYGYTF. In nucleotides, the CDR3 is TGTGCCAGCAGCTTGACCCGGGACAGAACTAACTATGGCTACACCTTC.

The CDR3 region is CSAAGLAGGPPDTQYF. Written as DNA, the CDR3 is TGCAGTGCTGCGGGACTAGCGGGAGGGCCCCCAGATACGCAGTATTTT. The chain uses TRBV20-1 and TRBJ2-3; 16 bases match TRBD2. Per the germline V gene, CDR1 is DFQATT and CDR2 is SNEGSKA (reference sequence). The CDR3 runs to 16 residues. With 5 bases clipped from V and 4 bases from J, the junction kept 6 bases outside the gene matches.

This clonotype was detected only a few times. The rearrangement uses TRBV5-1 and TRBJ2-1, with D perhaps matching TRBD1 (6 bases). This CDR3 comprises 16 residues. V dropped 0 bases and J dropped 3 bases, with 13 bases sitting between them. Germline CDR1 and CDR2: SGHRS and YFSETQ. In DNA form, the CDR3 reads TGCGCCAGCAGCTTGGTAGGGGGTCGGGACTACAATGAGCAGTTCTTC. Its protein product is CASSLVGGRDYNEQFF.

The chain recombines TRBV7-9 with TRBJ2-3, with no clear D. CDR1 and CDR2 from the germline V gene are SEHNR and FQNEAQ (reference sequence). The CDR3 runs to 15 residues. Between the trimmed V and J ends, which lost 5 bases and 4 bases, there was a span of 16 bases. This chain's CDR3 is CASSPRAFIPDTQYF. CDR3 coding DNA: TGTGCCAGCAGCCCCCGGGCTTTCATTCCAGATACGCAGTATTTT.

This clonotype has just a few counts. The rearrangement uses TRBV19 and TRBJ2-7; the D gene is possibly TRBD2 (6 bases). V dropped 6 bases and J dropped 3 bases, with 15 bases sitting between them. The CDR3 length is 14 residues. Germline values: CDR1 LNHDA, CDR2 SQIVND (reference sequence). CDR3 loop: CASRFRETGYEQYF. CDR3 bases: TGTGCCAGTAGATTTCGGGAGACCGGCTACGAGCAGTACTTC.

A few counts support this clonotype. The V and J genes are TRBV9 and TRBJ1-6; 7 bases map to TRBD1. V dropped 0 bases and J dropped 5; count of bases not matched to a gene: 2. CDR3 length: 15 amino acids. The germline CDR1 and CDR2 sequences are SGDLS and YYNGEE. The CDR3 region is CASSVGGQNNSPLHF. Here the CDR3 DNA reads TGTGCCAGCAGCGTAGGGGGACAGAATAATTCACCCCTCCACTTT. The variable domain in full, with the rest retrieved from reference TRBV9 and TRBJ1-6, is DSGVTQTPKHLITATGQRVTLRCSPRSGDLSVYWYQQSLDQGLQFLIQYYNGEERAKGNILERFSAQQFPDLHSELNLSSLELGDSALYFCASSVGGQNNSPLHFGNGTRLTVT.

This rearrangement joins TRBV12-3 or TRBV12-4 to TRBJ2-1; D not resolved. The CDR3 loop spans 15 amino acids. The V end lost 6 bases, the J end lost 2 bases, and 14 bases lay between the germline ends. The CDR3 DNA sequence: TGTGCCAGCAGAGACGCAGGTGGAGCCTACAATGAGCAGTTCTTC. This codes for CASRDAGGAYNEQFF.

The V call is TRBV5-1, the J call TRBJ2-1; TRBD2 aligns across 14 bases. The CDR3 covers 15 residues. Per germline, CDR1 SGHRS and CDR2 YFSETQ. The ends lost 4 bases at V and 9 bases at J; junction bases unmatched: 6. As DNA, the CDR3 is TGCGCCAGCAGCAGTAGACTAGCGGGAGGGGTTGAGCAGTTCTTC. Its translation is CASSSRLAGGVEQFF.

The chain joins TRBV7-9 to TRBJ2-7, with no clear D. Germline V gene data show CDR1 as SEHNR and CDR2 as FQNEAQ (reference sequence). The length of the CDR3 is 13 residues. The V and J ends lost 3 bases and 4 bases respectively, with 10 bases between them. The CDR3: CASSFLPRYEQYF. The CDR3 nucleotides are TGTGCCAGCAGCTTCCTCCCGCGGTACGAGCAGTACTTC.

This clonotype appeared many times. J is TRBJ2-3 and V is TRBV27; perhaps TRBD2 as D (6 bases). Trimming pared 5 bases from V and 2 bases from J, leaving 20 bases between. Germline lookup yields CDR1 MNHEY and CDR2 SMNVEV (reference sequence). The CDR3 extends over 17 amino acids. For the CDR3, the DNA is TGTGCCAGCAGTCCCTTGGGAGCGCGGGGTCTCACAGATACGCAGTATTTT. It yields the protein CASSPLGARGLTDTQYF.

This chain uses TRBV11-2 with TRBJ2-5; D is uncertain. The CDR3 spans 15 residues. With 1 base removed from V and 0 bases from J, the gap between germline ends came to 9 bases. Per the germline V gene, CDR1 is SGHAT and CDR2 is FQNNGV. In nucleotides, the CDR3 is TGTGCCAGCAGCTTAGGTCTCTCAGACCAAGAGACCCAGTACTTC. This gives the protein CASSLGLSDQETQYF.

The chain recombines TRBV20-1 with TRBJ2-1; 7 nucleotides match TRBD2. V was pared by 3 bases and J by 8 bases, with 10 bases of the junction left unmatched. Looked up from germline, CDR1 is DFQATT and CDR2 is SNEGSKA (reference sequence). This CDR3 has 14 amino acids. CDR3 region: CSARMSGGYDEQFF. The CDR3 nucleotides are TGCAGTGCTAGGATGTCCGGGGGGTACGATGAGCAGTTCTTC.

In its sample, this clonotype was seen a few times. V gene TRBV7-9 combines with J gene TRBJ1-1, with D possibly being TRBD1 (5 bases). V lost 5 bases, J lost 7 bases, and 17 bases lay in between. CDR3 length: 14 amino acids. Germline-derived CDR1 and CDR2 are SEHNR and FQNEAQ (reference sequence). Written as DNA, the CDR3 is TGTGCCAGCAGCGCTATGGCGGGGGTGAGTGAAGCTTTCTTT. This codes for CASSAMAGVSEAFF.

In its sample, this clonotype was seen many times. The genes are TRBV20-1 and TRBJ2-3; maybe TRBD2 (6 bases). Trimming removed 3 bases from V and 3 bases from J, with 22 bases in between. There are 17 residues in the CDR3. Per germline, CDR1 DFQATT and CDR2 SNEGSKA (reference sequence). The CDR3 loop is CSARGGWASSSTDTQYF. The CDR3 DNA sequence: TGCAGTGCTAGGGGGGGTTGGGCCTCGAGTTCGACAGATACGCAGTATTTT.

The V and J genes are TRBV6-1 and TRBJ1-2; the D gene is possibly TRBD1 (6 bases). The ends were cut back, 7 bases at V and 4 bases at J, with 19 bases in the middle. Germline V lookup: CDR1 MNHNS, CDR2 SASEGT. This CDR3 is 15 amino acids long. The CDR3 nucleotides are TGTGCCAGCACTTTACGGGAGGAAGGGGGCTATGGCTACACCTTC. Protein product: CASTLREEGGYGYTF.